This T cell receptor (beta chain) was obtained from a study of control samples from healthy donors and cancer patients. The assay was immunoSEQ multiplex PCR, and TCRdb's table has in-frame clones only and misses some. Altogether 60,000 to 70,000 clones are present, roughly 84% being singletons, with the ten largest covering approximately 2.9%. Sequences were obtained from PBMCs. This receptor was identified in a woman in her 50s with lung cancer.

The CDR3: CASSLFGGTEAFF. CDR3 bases: TGTGCCAGCAGTTTGTTTGGCGGGACTGAAGCTTTCTTT. This chain links TRBV12-3 or TRBV12-4 with TRBJ1-1; D remains unclear. With 3 bases removed from V and 5 bases from J, the gap between germline ends came to 10 bases. This CDR3 has 13 residues.